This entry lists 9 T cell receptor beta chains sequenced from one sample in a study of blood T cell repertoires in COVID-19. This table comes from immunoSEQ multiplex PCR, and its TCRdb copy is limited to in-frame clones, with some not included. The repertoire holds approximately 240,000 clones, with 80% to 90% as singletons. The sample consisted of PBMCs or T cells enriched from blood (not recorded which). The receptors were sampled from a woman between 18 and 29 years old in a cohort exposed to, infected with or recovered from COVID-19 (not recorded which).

The DNA of the CDR3 is TGTGCCAGCAGCAAACTCGACAGACTAGATACGCAGTATTTT. Encoded protein: CASSKLDRLDTQYF. This chain uses TRBV28 with TRBJ2-3; TRBD1 is a possible D gene (5 bases). V was cut by 6 bases and J by 5 bases, with 15 bases left in between. The CDR3 spans 14 residues. CDR1 is MDHEN and CDR2 is SYDVKM in the germline V gene.

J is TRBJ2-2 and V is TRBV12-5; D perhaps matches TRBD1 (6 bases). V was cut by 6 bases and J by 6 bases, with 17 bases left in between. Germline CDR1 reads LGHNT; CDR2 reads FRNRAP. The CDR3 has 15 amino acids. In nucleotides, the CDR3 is TGTGCTAGTGGCATAGTACAGGGTCCACCCGGGGAGCTGTTTTTT. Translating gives CASGIVQGPPGELFF.

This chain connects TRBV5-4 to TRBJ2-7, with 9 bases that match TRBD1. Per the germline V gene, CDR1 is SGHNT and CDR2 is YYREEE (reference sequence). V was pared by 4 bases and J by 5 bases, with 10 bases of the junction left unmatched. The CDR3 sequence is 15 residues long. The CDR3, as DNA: TGTGCCAGCAGCGCGGCGACAGGGGGGTGGGACGAGCAGTACTTC. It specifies CASSAATGGWDEQYF. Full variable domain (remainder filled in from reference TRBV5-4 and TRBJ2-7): ETGVTQSPTHLIKTRGQQVTLRCSSQSGHNTVSWYQQALGQGPQFIFQYYREEENGRGNFPPRFSGLQFPNYSSELNVNALELDDSALYLCASSAATGGWDEQYFGPGTRLTVT.

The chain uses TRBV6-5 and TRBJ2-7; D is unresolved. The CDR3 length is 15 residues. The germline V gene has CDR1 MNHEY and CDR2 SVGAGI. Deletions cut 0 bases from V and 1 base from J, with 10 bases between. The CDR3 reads CASSYSRQISYEQYF. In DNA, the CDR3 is TGTGCCAGCAGTTACTCCAGGCAGATATCCTACGAGCAGTACTTC.

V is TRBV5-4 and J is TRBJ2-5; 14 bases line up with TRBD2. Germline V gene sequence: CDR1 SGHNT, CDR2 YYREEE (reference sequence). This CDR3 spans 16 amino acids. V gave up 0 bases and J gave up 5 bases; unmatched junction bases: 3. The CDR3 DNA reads TGTGCCAGCAGCTTGGTGGGGACTAGCGGGGGTGAGACCCAGTACTTC. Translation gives CASSLVGTSGGETQYF.

This CDR3 is CASSWTSGTKNIQYF. The CDR3 DNA sequence: TGCGCCAGCAGTTGGACTAGCGGAACCAAAAACATTCAGTACTTC. The chain recombines TRBV10-2 with TRBJ2-4; 10 nucleotides align to TRBD2. Germline CDR1 reads WSHSY; CDR2 reads SAAADI. There are 15 residues in the CDR3. V lost 5 bases and J lost 2; bases outside the gene matches: 3.

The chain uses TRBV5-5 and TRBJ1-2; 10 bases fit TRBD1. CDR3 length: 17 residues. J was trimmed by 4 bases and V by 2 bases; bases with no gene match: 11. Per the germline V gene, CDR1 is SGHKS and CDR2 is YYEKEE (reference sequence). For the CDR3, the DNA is TGTGCCAGCAGCTTTCACGGACAGGGGGTAATATTCTATGGCTACACCTTC. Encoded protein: CASSFHGQGVIFYGYTF. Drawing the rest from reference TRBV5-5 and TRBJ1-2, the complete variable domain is DAGVTQSPTHLIKTRGQQVTLRCSPISGHKSVSWYQQVLGQGPQFIFQYYEKEERGRGNFPDRFSARQFPNYSSELNVNALLLGDSALYLCASSFHGQGVIFYGYTFGSGTRLTVV.

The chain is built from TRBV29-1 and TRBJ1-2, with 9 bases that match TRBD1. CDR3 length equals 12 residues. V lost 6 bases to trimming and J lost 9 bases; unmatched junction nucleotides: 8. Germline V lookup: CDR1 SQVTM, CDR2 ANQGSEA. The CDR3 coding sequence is TGCAGCGTACCCACCGGGACAGGGCGCTACACCTTC. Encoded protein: CSVPTGTGRYTF.

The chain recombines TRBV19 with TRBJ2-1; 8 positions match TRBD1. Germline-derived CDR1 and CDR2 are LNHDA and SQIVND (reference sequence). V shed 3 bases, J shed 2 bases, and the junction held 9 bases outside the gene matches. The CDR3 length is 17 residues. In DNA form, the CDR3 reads TGTGCCAGTAGTATTCTCTCCGGGACAGGAGCCTACAATGAGCAGTTCTTC. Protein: CASSILSGTGAYNEQFF. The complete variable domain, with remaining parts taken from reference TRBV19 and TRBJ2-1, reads DGGITQSPKYLFRKEGQNVTLSCEQNLNHDAMYWYRQDPGQGLRLIYYSQIVNDFQKGDIAEGYSVSREKKESFPLTVTSAQKNPTAFYLCASSILSGTGAYNEQFFGPGTRLTVL.